The 29 T cell receptor beta chains below were found in one sample sequenced in a study of shared clonotypes between healthy human individuals. Positively selected for CCR7, the CD45RO-negative cells used as naive CD8 cells excluded terminally differentiated effector memory CD45RA+ cells. Measured with immunoSEQ multiplex PCR; TCRdb has only the in-frame clones, and not every one. The sample has 2 million to 2.5 million clones, 93% seen once. The sequenced material came from naive CD8+ T cells from PBMCs. Receptor source: a man aged 18 to 30 in good health. Some clones in this sample may be carry-over from other donors' samples.

The genes are TRBV5-4 and TRBJ1-3; D is uncertain. Germline values: CDR1 SGHNT, CDR2 YYREEE (reference sequence). This CDR3 contains 14 residues. V lost 1 base to trimming and J lost 4 bases, with 9 bases between them. The CDR3 protein is CASSLRGSGNTIYF. The CDR3 bases are TGTGCCAGCAGCTTGCGAGGGTCCGGAAACACCATATATTTT.

J is TRBJ1-1 and V is TRBV4-3, with D possibly being TRBD1 (6 bases). Germline V gene sequence: CDR1 LGHNA, CDR2 YSLEER. This CDR3 comprises 16 residues. V was clipped by 4 bases and J by 3 bases, with 18 bases between them. CDR3 sequence (DNA): TGCGCCAGCAGCCGCCTCCGGGGGCGCGGGGACACTGAAGCTTTCTTT. It is translated as CASSRLRGRGDTEAFF.

Comment on this clone: Distinct nucleotide sequences in the sample also encode this CDR3. This chain joins TRBV6-6 and TRBJ2-7, with 10 nucleotides matching TRBD1. CDR3 size: 15 residues. V shed 0 bases and J 4 bases; nucleotides not matched to a gene: 3. In germline, CDR1 is MNHNY, CDR2 SVGAGI (reference sequence). Here the CDR3 DNA reads TGTGCCAGCAGTTACTCGGACAGGGGGACTTACGAGCAGTACTTC. Residues: CASSYSDRGTYEQYF.

This clone appeared once. The genes are TRBV9 and TRBJ2-1; 9 bases align to TRBD2. With V trimmed by 3 bases and J by 0 bases, 7 bases remained unmatched. This CDR3 is 17 amino acids long. Germline CDR1 is SGDLS and CDR2 is YYNGEE. CDR3 in DNA: TGTGCCAGCAGCGGACGACTAGCGGCTAGCTCCTACAATGAGCAGTTCTTC. Encoded protein: CASSGRLAASSYNEQFF.

Concerning this clone: Different DNA sequences within this sample yield the same CDR3. This chain connects TRBV27 to TRBJ2-2; the D is unclear. Germline CDR1 is MNHEY and CDR2 is SMNVEV (reference sequence). This CDR3 is 13 amino acids long. Deletions cut 2 bases from V and 4 bases from J, with 5 bases between. The CDR3, as DNA: TGTGCCAGCAGTTTAATGGGCACCGGGGAGCTGTTTTTT. It encodes CASSLMGTGELFF.

About this clone itself: The missing conserved phenylalanine or tryptophan at the end of this CDR3 makes a read error likely. The DNA is omitted, as the CDR3 cannot be located on it reliably, and the CDR3 follows TCRdb's listing. The V gene is TRBV5-4, the J gene TRBJ2-7; TRBD2 reflects the table's D call only, with no check against the DNA. The length of the CDR3 is 17 amino acids, counting both ends. CDR1 and CDR2 from the germline V gene are SGHNT and YYREEE (reference sequence). CDR3 sequence: CASSLNGDYSNSGSKVY.

This clone came up once. The rearrangement joins TRBV23-1 to TRBJ1-5, with D maybe TRBD1 (6 bases). TRBV23-1 is filed as an ORF, its function uncertain. Deletions cut 1 base from V and 0 bases from J, with 16 bases between. The CDR3 sequence is 18 residues long. The CDR3: CASSQYAGTTYSNQPQHF. Written as DNA, the CDR3 is TGCGCCAGCAGTCAATACGCCGGGACAACCTATAGCAATCAGCCCCAGCATTTT.

The chain employs TRBV28 and TRBJ1-2; D is unclear. The V and J ends lost 2 bases and 0 bases respectively, with 7 bases between them. CDR1 MDHEN and CDR2 SYDVKM come from the germline V gene. This CDR3 is built from 14 residues. The CDR3 is CASSLPSANYGYTF. CDR3 DNA: TGTGCCAGCAGTTTACCCAGCGCTAACTATGGCTACACCTTC.

The chain employs TRBV5-1 and TRBJ2-1, with D unclear. The V gene lost 4 bases and the J gene lost 7 bases, with 18 bases spanning the gap. The germline CDR1 and CDR2 sequences are SGHRS and YFSETQ. CDR3 size: 15 residues. The CDR3 spells CASSPIPMYPNEQFF. In DNA form, the CDR3 reads TGCGCCAGCAGCCCAATACCGATGTATCCTAATGAGCAGTTCTTC.

The chain links TRBV19 to TRBJ2-7, with 9 bases lining up with TRBD2. V was clipped by 5 bases and J by 2 bases; unmatched bases: 10. CDR1 LNHDA and CDR2 SQIVND come from the germline V gene (reference sequence). CDR3 length: 16 amino acids. The CDR3 is CASSGLLREGPYEQYF. CDR3 DNA sequence: TGTGCCAGTAGTGGCCTCTTGCGGGAGGGCCCCTACGAGCAGTACTTC.

The chain combines TRBV11-1 with TRBJ2-5; D may be TRBD2 (5 bases). This CDR3 spans 15 amino acids. Trimming shortened V by 5 bases and J by 2 bases, and 15 bases separated the two germline ends. Germline assignment: CDR1 SGHAT and CDR2 FQDESV (reference sequence). The CDR3 DNA follows: TGTGCCAGCAGCCTGAGGGAAGGGCCGCAAGAGACCCAGTACTTC. Translated: CASSLREGPQETQYF.

V gene TRBV7-2 combines with J gene TRBJ2-7; 7 positions match TRBD1. Trimming at V came to 1 base and at J to 3 bases, leaving 6 bases not matched to a gene. The germline gives CDR1 SGHTA, CDR2 FQGNSA. The CDR3 covers 15 residues. Written as DNA, the CDR3 is TGTGCCAGCAGCTTAGTGGGGACAGCACTCTACGAGCAGTACTTC. Translation: CASSLVGTALYEQYF. Full variable domain (rest looked up from reference TRBV7-2 and TRBJ2-7): GAGVSQSPSNKVTEKGKDVELRCDPISGHTALYWYRQSLGQGLEFLIYFQGNSAPDKSGLPSDRFSAERTGGSVSTLTIQRTQQEDSAVYLCASSLVGTALYEQYFGPGTRLTVT.

The genes are TRBV6-1 and TRBJ2-7; 8 bases match TRBD2. The CDR3 runs to 13 residues. V lost 5 bases, J lost 3 bases, and 3 bases stayed unmatched. Per germline, CDR1 MNHNS and CDR2 SASEGT. The CDR3 reads CASSWSGGYEQYF. The CDR3 DNA reads TGTGCCAGCAGTTGGAGCGGGGGCTACGAGCAGTACTTC.

The chain links TRBV5-1 to TRBJ2-1; possible D gene TRBD1, 5 bases. The germline V gene has CDR1 SGHRS and CDR2 YFSETQ. Trimming took 0 bases from V and 4 from J, leaving 8 bases between them. CDR3 length: 14 residues. The CDR3 nucleotides read TGCGCCAGCAGCTTGGAGACAGTATACAATGAGCAGTTCTTC. Residues: CASSLETVYNEQFF.

This clone was seen once. The V gene is TRBV11-2, the J gene TRBJ1-2; D might be TRBD1 (5 bases). This CDR3 is 15 amino acids long. CDR1 is SGHAT, CDR2 FQNNGV, per germline. Trimming removed 2 bases from V and 4 bases from J, with 14 bases in between. The DNA for the CDR3 is TGTGCCAGCAGCTTACACCTTGGGGGTTTCTATGGCTACACCTTC. It encodes CASSLHLGGFYGYTF.

The rearrangement joins TRBV27 to TRBJ2-2; D not certain. V lost 3 bases and J lost 7, with 12 bases in between. Germline-derived CDR1 and CDR2 are MNHEY and SMNVEV (reference sequence). This CDR3 has 14 amino acids. Written as DNA, the CDR3 is TGTGCCAGCAGTTTTCGACTGCAGGTCGGGGAGCTGTTTTTT. Its protein product is CASSFRLQVGELFF.

As DNA, the CDR3 is TGTGCCAGCAGCTCGTACAGGGACAATGAGCAGTTCTTC. It yields the protein CASSSYRDNEQFF. The V call is TRBV11-3, the J call TRBJ2-1; TRBD1 might be the D (6 bases). The V end was cut by 4 bases, the J end by 5 bases, with 9 bases between. CDR1 and CDR2 from the germline V gene are SGHNT and YENEEA. The CDR3 has 13 amino acids.

This clone was seen only once. V gene TRBV5-4 combines with J gene TRBJ2-7; 7 positions match TRBD1. The CDR3 length is 15 residues. The germline V gene encodes CDR1 SGHNT and CDR2 YYREEE (reference sequence). V lost 4 bases, J lost 3 bases, and 10 bases stayed unmatched. The CDR3 bases are TGTGCCAGCAGCCTGGCGGCGACAGGGATCTACGAGCAGTACTTC. This gives the protein CASSLAATGIYEQYF. The complete variable domain, with remaining parts taken from reference TRBV5-4 and TRBJ2-7, reads ETGVTQSPTHLIKTRGQQVTLRCSSQSGHNTVSWYQQALGQGPQFIFQYYREEENGRGNFPPRFSGLQFPNYSSELNVNALELDDSALYLCASSLAATGIYEQYFGPGTRLTVT.

This chain's CDR3 is CASSLGAVIGEKLFF. Here the CDR3 DNA reads TGTGCCAGCAGCTTAGGGGCAGTTATCGGTGAAAAACTGTTTTTT. This chain joins TRBV7-9 and TRBJ1-4; no clear D. This CDR3 is 15 amino acids long. Deletions cut 1 base from V and 7 bases from J, with 13 bases between. Germline V lookup: CDR1 SEHNR, CDR2 FQNEAQ (reference sequence).

The chain recombines TRBV6-1 with TRBJ1-3, with D possibly being TRBD1 (5 bases). CDR1 is MNHNS, CDR2 SASEGT, per germline. This CDR3 region has 15 residues. V lost 1 base and J lost 2, with 9 bases in between. The CDR3 is CASSEGPGPGNTIYF. The CDR3 region has the DNA TGTGCCAGCAGTGAAGGTCCGGGACCTGGAAACACCATATATTTT.

The genes are TRBV7-6 and TRBJ2-7, with a weak D call TRBD1 (6 bases). CDR1 and CDR2 from the germline V gene are SGHVS and FNYEAQ. This CDR3 has 14 amino acids. V was pared by 5 bases and J by 0 bases, with 11 bases between. CDR3 nucleotide sequence: TGTGCCAGCAGCCCCAGCAGGGGCTCCTACGAGCAGTACTTC. Its translation: CASSPSRGSYEQYF.

The rearrangement joins TRBV5-1 to TRBJ2-7, with TRBD1 as a possible D gene (5 bases). Germline CDR1 SGHRS, CDR2 YFSETQ. The CDR3 has 12 amino acids. Trimming stripped 1 base from V and 5 bases from J, with 7 bases between. DNA of the CDR3: TGCGCCAGCAGCTTGTCCAGGGACGAGCAGTACTTC. Residues: CASSLSRDEQYF.

The rearrangement joins TRBV4-3 to TRBJ2-7; TRBD2 matches 7 bases. The CDR3 has 15 amino acids. V gave up 1 base and J gave up 6 bases; unmatched junction bases: 9. CDR1 is LGHNA and CDR2 is YSLEER in the germline V gene. CDR3 in amino acids: CASSQVVPSGSEQYF. The DNA for the CDR3 is TGCGCCAGCAGCCAAGTGGTCCCTAGCGGCTCCGAGCAGTACTTC.

The chain carries TRBV27 and TRBJ2-7; TRBD1 agrees at 10 bases. Trimming took 6 bases from V and 3 from J; bases not matched to a gene: 8. Per the germline V gene, CDR1 is MNHEY and CDR2 is SMNVEV (reference sequence). The CDR3 sequence is 15 residues long. The CDR3 DNA follows: TGTGCCAGCAGGGATCTAGGGACAGGGGACTACGAGCAGTACTTC. Amino acids: CASRDLGTGDYEQYF.

A note on this clone: At one boundary the junction diverges from the germline segment, which might be a read error. V usage is TRBV2 and J usage is TRBJ1-5; the D gene is possibly TRBD1 (6 bases). Per germline, CDR1 SNHLY and CDR2 FYNNEI. There are 16 residues in the CDR3. CDR3 residues: CASSQAPGQADQPQHF. CDR3 coding DNA: TGTGCCAGCAGTCAAGCGCCGGGACAAGCCGATCAGCCCCAGCATTTT.

As regards this clone: This could be a read error, since a much larger clone is one nucleotide away. The same CDR3 arises from other DNA sequences in this sample as well. The V gene is TRBV27, the J gene TRBJ2-7; unclear D gene. V dropped 5 bases and J dropped 3 bases, with 5 bases sitting between them. Germline CDR1 reads MNHEY; CDR2 reads SMNVEV (reference sequence). CDR3 length: 11 amino acids. The CDR3 bases are TGTGCCAGCAGTCTAGGCTACGAGCAGTACTTC. Its protein product is CASSLGYEQYF.

This chain joins TRBV10-3 and TRBJ1-1; D gene ambiguous. This CDR3 has 15 residues. The germline V and J ends were trimmed by 0 bases and 4 bases, with 12 bases remaining between them. CDR1 and CDR2 (germline): ENHRY, SYGVKD. This CDR3 reads CAISESGRALTEAFF. The DNA for the CDR3 is TGTGCCATCAGTGAGTCAGGGAGGGCTCTCACTGAAGCTTTCTTT.

V gene TRBV4-3 combines with J gene TRBJ1-1; D not resolved. Trimming removed 0 bases from V and 4 bases from J, with 12 bases in between. The length of the CDR3 is 15 residues. Germline CDR1 reads LGHNA; CDR2 reads YSLEER. DNA of the CDR3: TGCGCCAGCAGCCAAGAACTGGGGATACTCACTGAAGCTTTCTTT. It translates to CASSQELGILTEAFF.

Remarks on this clone: This sample includes further DNA sequences coding for the same CDR3. The V gene is TRBV4-1, the J gene TRBJ2-3; TRBD2 agrees at 7 bases. The CDR3 has 17 amino acids. Germline V lookup: CDR1 MGHRA, CDR2 YSYEKL. The trim removed 0 bases at V and 2 bases at J, leaving 8 bases unmatched. DNA of the CDR3: TGCGCCAGCAGCCAAGATCGGTCTAGCGGAAACACAGATACGCAGTATTTT. Translation: CASSQDRSSGNTDTQYF.